The T cell receptor beta chain described here comes from a study of T cell responses to AZD1222 COVID-19 vaccine. Across the study: The analysis combined second doses at about 4 or about 12 weeks. Study-wide points: Clonal diversity was possibly underestimated, and white British individuals and females predominated among donors.

Profiled with immunoSEQ multiplex PCR; TCRdb holds only in-frame clones, not every one. The profile shows 95,000 to 150,000 clones, around 93% of them singletons. On this clone itself: Its antigen remains unidentified.

CDR1 is LNHDA and CDR2 is SQIVND in the germline V gene (reference sequence). The CDR3 runs 14 residues. J was trimmed by 4 bases and V by 3 bases; bases with no gene match: 2. This sequence was found in an adult in good health. This rearrangement joins TRBV19 to TRBJ2-3, with 9 bases matching TRBD1. The specimen comprised peripheral blood, sampled on day 0 of AZD1222 vaccination. The CDR3 DNA reads TGTGCCAGTAGTATGGGGACAGGGCCAGATACGCAGTATTTT. Translating it yields CASSMGTGPDTQYF.